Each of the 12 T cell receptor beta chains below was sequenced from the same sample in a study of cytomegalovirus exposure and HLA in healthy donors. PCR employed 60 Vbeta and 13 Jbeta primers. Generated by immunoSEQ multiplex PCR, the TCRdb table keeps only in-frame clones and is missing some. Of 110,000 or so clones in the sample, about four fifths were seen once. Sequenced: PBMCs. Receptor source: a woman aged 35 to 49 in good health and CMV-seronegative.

The CDR3 DNA sequence: TGTGCCAGTCCAGTTTGTACCTCTGGAAACACCATATATTTT. Amino acids: CASPVCTSGNTIYF. The chain couples TRBV27 to TRBJ1-3; D is ambiguous. V lost 9 bases and J 0 bases, leaving 12 bases between the germline ends. CDR1 and CDR2 (germline): MNHEY, SMNVEV (reference sequence). The CDR3 has 14 residues.

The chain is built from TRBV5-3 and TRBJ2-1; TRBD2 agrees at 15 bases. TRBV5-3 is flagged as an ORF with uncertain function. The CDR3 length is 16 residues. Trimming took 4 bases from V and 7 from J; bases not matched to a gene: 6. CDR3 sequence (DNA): TGTGCCAGAAGCCTCGGGACTAGCGGGGGGTATAATGAGCAGTTCTTC. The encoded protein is CARSLGTSGGYNEQFF.

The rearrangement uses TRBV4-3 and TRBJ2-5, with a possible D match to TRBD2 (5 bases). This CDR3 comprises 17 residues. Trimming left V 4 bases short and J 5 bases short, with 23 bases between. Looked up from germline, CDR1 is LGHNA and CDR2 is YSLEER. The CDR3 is CASSLEVVGVAGETQYF. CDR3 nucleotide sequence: TGCGCCAGCAGCCTTGAAGTCGTCGGGGTGGCGGGCGAGACCCAGTACTTC.

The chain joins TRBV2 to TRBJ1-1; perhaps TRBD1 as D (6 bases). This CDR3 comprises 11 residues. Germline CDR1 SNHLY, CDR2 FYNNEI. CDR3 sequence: CAGRGTTEAFF. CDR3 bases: TGTGCGGGCAGGGGTACCACTGAAGCTTTCTTT.

This CDR3 reads CASSLAGGYSYEQYF. The DNA for the CDR3 is TGTGCCAGCAGCTTAGCGGGGGGATACTCCTACGAGCAGTACTTC. The gene calls are TRBV7-9 and TRBJ2-7, with D possibly being TRBD2 (6 bases). The germline V and J ends were trimmed by 0 bases and 0 bases, with 9 bases remaining between them. This CDR3 has 15 amino acids. Germline V gives CDR1 SEHNR, CDR2 FQNEAQ (reference sequence).

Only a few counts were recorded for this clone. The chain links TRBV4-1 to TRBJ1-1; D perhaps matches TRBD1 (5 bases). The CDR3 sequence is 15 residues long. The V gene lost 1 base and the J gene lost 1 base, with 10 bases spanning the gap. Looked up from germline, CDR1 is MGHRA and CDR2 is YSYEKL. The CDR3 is CASSQGRTQNTEAFF. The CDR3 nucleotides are TGCGCCAGCAGCCAAGGTAGGACACAGAACACTGAAGCTTTCTTT.

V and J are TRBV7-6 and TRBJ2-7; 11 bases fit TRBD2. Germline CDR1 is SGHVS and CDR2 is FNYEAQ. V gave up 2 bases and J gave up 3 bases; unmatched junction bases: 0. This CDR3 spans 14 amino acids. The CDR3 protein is CASSLTSGGYEQYF. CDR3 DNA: TGTGCCAGCAGCTTAACTAGCGGGGGCTACGAGCAGTACTTC.

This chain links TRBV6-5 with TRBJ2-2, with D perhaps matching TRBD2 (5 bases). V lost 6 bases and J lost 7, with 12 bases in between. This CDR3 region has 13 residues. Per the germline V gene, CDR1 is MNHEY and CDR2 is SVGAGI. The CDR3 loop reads CASSVSSHGELFF. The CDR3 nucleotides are TGTGCCAGCAGCGTCTCTAGCCACGGGGAGCTGTTTTTT.

CDR3 nucleotides: TGTGCCAGCAGTGGCTGGAAGCGCGGGGATGAGCAGTTCTTC. It yields the protein CASSGWKRGDEQFF. This chain connects TRBV6-5 to TRBJ2-1; a possible D gene is TRBD2 (6 bases). This CDR3 comprises 14 residues. V was pared by 5 bases and J by 8 bases, with 16 bases between. Germline CDR1 reads MNHEY; CDR2 reads SVGAGI.

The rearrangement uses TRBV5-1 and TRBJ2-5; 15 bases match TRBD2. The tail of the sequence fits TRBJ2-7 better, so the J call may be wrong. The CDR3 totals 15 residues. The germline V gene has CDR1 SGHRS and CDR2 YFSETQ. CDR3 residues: CASSAGTSGRYEQYF. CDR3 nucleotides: TGCGCCAGCAGCGCGGGGACTAGCGGGAGGTACGAGCAGTACTTC.

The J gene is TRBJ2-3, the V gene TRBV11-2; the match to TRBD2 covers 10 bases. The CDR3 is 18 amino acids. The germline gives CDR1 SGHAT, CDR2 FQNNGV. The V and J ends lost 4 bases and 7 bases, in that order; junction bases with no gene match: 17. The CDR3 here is CASSWGNYKTSGFNTQYF. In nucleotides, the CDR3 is TGTGCCAGCAGCTGGGGGAACTATAAGACTAGCGGGTTTAATACGCAGTATTTT.

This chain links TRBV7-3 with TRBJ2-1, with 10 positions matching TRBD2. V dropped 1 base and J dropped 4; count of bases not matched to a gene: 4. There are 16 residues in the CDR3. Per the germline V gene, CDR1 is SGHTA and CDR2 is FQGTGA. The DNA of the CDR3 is TGTGCCAGCAGCTTAAAAAGCGGGGGGGGTTACAATGAGCAGTTCTTC. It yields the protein CASSLKSGGGYNEQFF.